These 28 T cell receptor beta chains came from one sample sequenced in a study of T-cell memory formation after mild COVID-19 (dated by TCRdb to the early 2020s). Receptor libraries were prepared by 5' RACE. The run used an Illumina NovaSeq 6000. The public reads were quality trimmed at Q25 with fastp and then assembled into clones with MiXCR by TCRdb, keeping productive beta chains. Every entry covers one CDR3 protein and lists the most common genes and DNA from its rows. Within this sample are tens of thousands of distinct CDR3 sequences, with 16% of them counted one time only. In total, the top ten clones hold roughly a third of the sample. Sequenced input: PBMCs or a T cell subset sorted from them (not recorded which). The receptors here all came from an adult woman who had mild COVID-19 (a few samples of this study predate the infection). The sample titles of this study are shuffled in the database, so cell type and time point are left out; the donor was told from shared clones.

The chain joins TRBV5-1 to TRBJ1-4; 7 bases match TRBD1. In germline, CDR1 is SGHRS, CDR2 YFSETQ. The CDR3 runs 15 residues. Unmatched junction bases numbered 14, after V lost 4 bases and J lost 11 bases. The CDR3 DNA reads as TGCGCCAGCAGCAAAATCGGGACAGAGTACGAGAAACTGTTTTTT. Encoded protein: CASSKIGTEYEKLFF.

This clonotype was counted once. The rearrangement links TRBV12-3 or TRBV12-4 to TRBJ2-7, with no clear D. Trimming took 1 base from V and 9 from J, leaving 7 bases between them. The CDR3 sequence is 11 residues long. The CDR3 spells CASSLGSAQYF. For the CDR3, the DNA is TGTGCCAGCAGTTTAGGGTCGGCGCAGTACTTC.

J is TRBJ2-7 and V is TRBV15; possibly TRBD2 for D (5 bases). The CDR3 length is 14 residues. Per the germline V gene, CDR1 is LNHNV and CDR2 is YYDKDF (reference sequence). V was cut by 3 bases and J by 2 bases, with 11 bases left in between. The CDR3 bases are TGTGCCACCAGCAGGATCGGGGATACCTACGAGCAGTACTTC. Its protein is CATSRIGDTYEQYF.

This chain connects TRBV15 to TRBJ2-3; TRBD2 might be the D (5 bases). Germline V gene data show CDR1 as LNHNV and CDR2 as YYDKDF (reference sequence). Trimming stripped 4 bases from V and 2 bases from J, with 13 bases between. The CDR3 loop spans 15 amino acids. The CDR3 is CATSILWENTDTQYF. CDR3 DNA: TGTGCCACCAGCATTCTGTGGGAGAACACAGATACGCAGTATTTT.

The chain is built from TRBV4-3 and TRBJ2-1; TRBD2 matches at 10 bases. This CDR3 has 16 residues. In germline, CDR1 is LGHNA, CDR2 YSLEER. Trimming took 2 bases from V and 9 from J; bases not matched to a gene: 10. The CDR3 region has the DNA TGCGCCAGCAGCCAATCGAGCGGGAGGGCGAGTACTGAGCAGTTCTTC. This codes for CASSQSSGRASTEQFF.

This clonotype has just a few counts. J is TRBJ2-1 and V is TRBV5-1; 14 nucleotides line up with TRBD2. Germline-derived CDR1 and CDR2 are SGHRS and YFSETQ. J was trimmed by 8 bases and V by 4 bases; bases with no gene match: 5. The CDR3 is 15 residues long. CDR3 in DNA: TGCGCCAGCAGCGTCGGGACTAGCGGGGGTTATGAGCAGTTCTTC. Residues: CASSVGTSGGYEQFF. The variable domain in full, completed from reference TRBV5-1 and TRBJ2-1, reads KAGVTQTPRYLIKTRGQQVTLSCSPISGHRSVSWYQQTPGQGLQFLFEYFSETQRNKGNFPGRFSGRQFSNSRSEMNVSTLELGDSALYLCASSVGTSGGYEQFFGPGTRLTVL.

This clonotype showed up just a few times. The rearrangement joins TRBV5-1 to TRBJ2-1; 16 nucleotides match TRBD2. CDR1 SGHRS and CDR2 YFSETQ come from the germline V gene. The CDR3 is 17 amino acids. V dropped 4 bases and J dropped 3; count of bases not matched to a gene: 4. CDR3 bases: TGCGCCAGCAGCGCAGGGACTAGCGGGAGGGTCTACAATGAGCAGTTCTTC. Translation gives CASSAGTSGRVYNEQFF. The complete variable domain, with remaining parts taken from reference TRBV5-1 and TRBJ2-1, reads KAGVTQTPRYLIKTRGQQVTLSCSPISGHRSVSWYQQTPGQGLQFLFEYFSETQRNKGNFPGRFSGRQFSNSRSEMNVSTLELGDSALYLCASSAGTSGRVYNEQFFGPGTRLTVL.

This clonotype has just a few counts. The V gene is TRBV7-9, the J gene TRBJ2-3; D not resolved. The CDR3 length is 13 residues. Trimming pared 6 bases from V and 6 bases from J, leaving 13 bases between. The V gene's germline CDR1 is SEHNR and CDR2 FQNEAQ (reference sequence). This chain's CDR3 is CASRFPMSDTQYF. Written as DNA, the CDR3 is TGTGCCAGCAGATTCCCTATGTCCGATACGCAGTATTTT.

This clonotype was seen a few times. V is TRBV27 and J is TRBJ2-2, with 10 bases aligning to TRBD1. From germline, CDR1 is MNHEY and CDR2 SMNVEV (reference sequence). J lost 1 base, V lost 4 bases, and 6 bases had no gene match. The CDR3 contains 17 residues. The CDR3 DNA follows: TGTGCCAGCAGTTGGACAGGGGGTTCCCTGAACACCGGGGAGCTGTTTTTT. It translates to CASSWTGGSLNTGELFF.

The chain is built from TRBV24-1 and TRBJ2-1; D is unresolved. V lost 0 bases and J lost 10, with 9 bases in between. CDR1 and CDR2 (germline): KGHDR, SFDVKD. The CDR3 runs to 13 residues. CDR3 sequence (DNA): TGTGCCACCAGTGATTTGCGGGTCAAGGAGCAGTTCTTC. This gives the protein CATSDLRVKEQFF.

This clonotype was recorded at least ten times. The chain employs TRBV9 and TRBJ2-1; 10 nucleotides align to TRBD1. The germline V gene encodes CDR1 SGDLS and CDR2 YYNGEE. There are 15 residues in the CDR3. V gave up 3 bases and J gave up 8 bases; unmatched junction bases: 8. In DNA, the CDR3 is TGTGCCAGCAGCGCCGGAGGCGGGACAGGGGATGAGCAGTTCTTC. The encoded protein is CASSAGGGTGDEQFF.

The chain combines TRBV4-3 with TRBJ2-2; D ambiguous. The CDR3 sequence is 18 residues long. V was trimmed by 0 bases and J by 5 bases, leaving 19 bases between them. Per germline, CDR1 LGHNA and CDR2 YSLEER. The CDR3 DNA reads TGCGCCAGCAGCCAAGAATCTTTGGCAGCCTCTGTAACCGGGGAGCTGTTTTTT. This codes for CASSQESLAASVTGELFF.

This chain connects TRBV19 to TRBJ2-3; tentative D call: TRBD2 (6 bases). CDR1 and CDR2 (germline): LNHDA, SQIVND (reference sequence). The V gene lost 3 bases and the J gene lost 4 bases, with 14 bases spanning the gap. The CDR3 consists of 15 residues. CDR3 bases: TGTGCCAGTAGTATTCGCGGGATCGGTGCAGATACGCAGTATTTT. The encoded protein is CASSIRGIGADTQYF.

This chain connects TRBV6-5 to TRBJ2-3; D is unresolved. Germline CDR1 MNHEY, CDR2 SVGAGI. The CDR3 totals 13 residues. The V and J ends lost 2 bases and 4 bases respectively, with 7 bases between them. The chain's CDR3 is CASSYLRADTQYF. CDR3 coding DNA: TGTGCCAGCAGTTACCTACGGGCAGATACGCAGTATTTT.

V gene TRBV5-8 combines with J gene TRBJ2-7; D gene uncertain. V was pared by 4 bases and J by 6 bases, with 14 bases between. This CDR3 is built from 13 residues. In germline, CDR1 is SGHTS, CDR2 YDEGEE. CDR3 DNA: TGTGCCAGCAGCGCTAAGGGTAACCTCGAGCAGTACTTC. Protein: CASSAKGNLEQYF.

The rearrangement joins TRBV6-5 to TRBJ2-1, with TRBD2 matching over 7 bases. CDR3 length equals 15 residues. Trimming cost V 8 bases and J 0 bases; bases outside gene matches: 7. Germline loops: CDR1 MNHEY, CDR2 SVGAGI. This CDR3 is CASGAGPSSYNEQFF. The CDR3 nucleotides read TGTGCCAGCGGAGCGGGGCCAAGCTCCTACAATGAGCAGTTCTTC.

This clonotype turned up a few times. J is TRBJ2-7 and V is TRBV29-1; D may be TRBD1 (5 bases). Trimming pared 7 bases from V and 3 bases from J, leaving 19 bases between. CDR1 SQVTM and CDR2 ANQGSEA come from the germline V gene. The CDR3 spans 14 residues. The CDR3 DNA is TGCAGCGGAAAGGGCCCGTTGGGGCACTACGAGCAGTACTTC. Protein: CSGKGPLGHYEQYF.

This clonotype was counted ten times or more. The rearrangement links TRBV4-2 to TRBJ2-1; 10 nucleotides match TRBD2. The CDR3 covers 16 residues. V lost 0 bases, J lost 8 bases, and 7 bases stayed unmatched. Germline CDR1 LGHNA, CDR2 YNFKEQ. This chain's CDR3 is CASSQDQSGRDYEQFF. The CDR3 DNA is TGTGCCAGCAGCCAAGATCAGAGCGGGAGGGATTATGAGCAGTTCTTC.

This clonotype was seen a handful of times. This chain uses TRBV29-1 with TRBJ2-5; 8 bases match TRBD2. Germline lookup yields CDR1 SQVTM and CDR2 ANQGSEA. With V trimmed by 4 bases and J by 5 bases, 6 bases remained unmatched. There are 13 residues in the CDR3. The CDR3 sequence is CSVAIGGRETQYF. As DNA, the CDR3 is TGCAGCGTTGCTATCGGCGGGAGGGAGACCCAGTACTTC.

The chain is built from TRBV2 and TRBJ2-5; a weak D match, TRBD1 (6 bases). The CDR3 consists of 13 residues. The germline gives CDR1 SNHLY, CDR2 FYNNEI. The germline V and J ends were trimmed by 7 bases and 1 base, with 10 bases remaining between them. CDR3 in DNA: TGTGCCAGCAAACAGGGCGTCCAAGAGACCCAGTACTTC. Protein sequence: CASKQGVQETQYF.

This clonotype was observed many times. This chain links TRBV5-8 with TRBJ2-7; 8 nucleotides align to TRBD1. With V trimmed by 4 bases and J by 12 bases, 12 bases remained unmatched. The V gene's germline CDR1 is SGHTS and CDR2 YDEGEE. The CDR3 has 13 amino acids. The CDR3 protein is CASSDRTGLEVYF. The CDR3 DNA reads TGTGCCAGCAGCGACCGGACAGGGTTGGAGGTGTACTTC.

This chain uses TRBV7-2 with TRBJ2-1; D possibly matches TRBD1 or TRBD2 (5 bases each). V was clipped by 6 bases and J by 0 bases, with 21 bases between them. Per the germline V gene, CDR1 is SGHTA and CDR2 is FQGNSA. CDR3 length: 18 amino acids. The CDR3 is CASSFNGVSRVSYNEQFF. CDR3 sequence (DNA): TGTGCCAGCAGTTTCAACGGGGTCTCCAGGGTCTCCTACAATGAGCAGTTCTTC.

This chain connects TRBV5-1 to TRBJ2-1, with TRBD2 matching over 11 bases. Germline trimming cut 4 bases from V and 0 bases from J; bases unmatched to any gene: 12. This CDR3 has 19 amino acids. In germline, CDR1 is SGHRS, CDR2 YFSETQ. Here the CDR3 DNA reads TGCGCCAGCAGCCAGGCACTAGCGGGGGAAAGAAGCTCCTACAATGAGCAGTTCTTC. Amino acids: CASSQALAGERSSYNEQFF.

V gene TRBV7-8 combines with J gene TRBJ2-7, with D maybe TRBD2 (6 bases). The germline CDR1 and CDR2 sequences are SGHVS and FQNEAQ. Trimming removed 5 bases from V and 12 bases from J, with 20 bases in between. The CDR3 consists of 13 residues. The CDR3 protein is CASSPPGDRDLYF. CDR3 bases: TGTGCCAGCAGCCCCCCGGGGGACCGCGACCTGTACTTC.

V and J are TRBV11-2 and TRBJ2-6; maybe TRBD2 (5 bases). Per germline, CDR1 SGHAT and CDR2 FQNNGV. Between the trimmed V and J ends, which lost 5 bases and 0 bases, there was a span of 8 bases. The CDR3 contains 15 residues. This chain's CDR3 is CASSPGSSGANVLTF. The CDR3 DNA reads TGTGCCAGCAGCCCGGGAAGCTCTGGGGCCAACGTCCTGACTTTC.

Comments on this clonotype: A much larger clone differs by one base, so this may be a read error. The genes are TRBV7-9 and TRBJ2-1; D may be TRBD2 (5 bases). Germline V gives CDR1 SEHNR, CDR2 FQNEAQ (reference sequence). The V gene lost 1 base and the J gene lost 6 bases, with 13 bases spanning the gap. The CDR3 is made up of 15 amino acids. CDR3 in DNA: TGTGCCAGCAGCTTAGAACTAGAGGGAGTCAATGAGCAGTTCTTC. It codes for CASSLELEGVNEQFF.

The J gene is TRBJ2-1, the V gene TRBV14, with unresolved D. There are 15 residues in the CDR3. Germline V CDR1 and CDR2: SGHDN, FVKESK. V lost 3 bases, J lost 0 bases, and 9 bases lay in between. The CDR3 reads CASSQAVSSYNEQFF. The CDR3 DNA reads TGTGCCAGCAGCCAGGCGGTAAGCTCCTACAATGAGCAGTTCTTC.

This clonotype has only a few counts. The J gene is TRBJ1-1, the V gene TRBV7-6; tentative D call: TRBD1 (5 bases). V dropped 0 bases and J dropped 3 bases, with 11 bases sitting between them. This CDR3 has 15 residues. CDR1 is SGHVS, CDR2 FNYEAQ, per germline. CDR3 sequence: CASSLAKGTYTEAFF. The DNA for the CDR3 is TGTGCCAGCAGCTTAGCAAAGGGGACCTACACTGAAGCTTTCTTT.